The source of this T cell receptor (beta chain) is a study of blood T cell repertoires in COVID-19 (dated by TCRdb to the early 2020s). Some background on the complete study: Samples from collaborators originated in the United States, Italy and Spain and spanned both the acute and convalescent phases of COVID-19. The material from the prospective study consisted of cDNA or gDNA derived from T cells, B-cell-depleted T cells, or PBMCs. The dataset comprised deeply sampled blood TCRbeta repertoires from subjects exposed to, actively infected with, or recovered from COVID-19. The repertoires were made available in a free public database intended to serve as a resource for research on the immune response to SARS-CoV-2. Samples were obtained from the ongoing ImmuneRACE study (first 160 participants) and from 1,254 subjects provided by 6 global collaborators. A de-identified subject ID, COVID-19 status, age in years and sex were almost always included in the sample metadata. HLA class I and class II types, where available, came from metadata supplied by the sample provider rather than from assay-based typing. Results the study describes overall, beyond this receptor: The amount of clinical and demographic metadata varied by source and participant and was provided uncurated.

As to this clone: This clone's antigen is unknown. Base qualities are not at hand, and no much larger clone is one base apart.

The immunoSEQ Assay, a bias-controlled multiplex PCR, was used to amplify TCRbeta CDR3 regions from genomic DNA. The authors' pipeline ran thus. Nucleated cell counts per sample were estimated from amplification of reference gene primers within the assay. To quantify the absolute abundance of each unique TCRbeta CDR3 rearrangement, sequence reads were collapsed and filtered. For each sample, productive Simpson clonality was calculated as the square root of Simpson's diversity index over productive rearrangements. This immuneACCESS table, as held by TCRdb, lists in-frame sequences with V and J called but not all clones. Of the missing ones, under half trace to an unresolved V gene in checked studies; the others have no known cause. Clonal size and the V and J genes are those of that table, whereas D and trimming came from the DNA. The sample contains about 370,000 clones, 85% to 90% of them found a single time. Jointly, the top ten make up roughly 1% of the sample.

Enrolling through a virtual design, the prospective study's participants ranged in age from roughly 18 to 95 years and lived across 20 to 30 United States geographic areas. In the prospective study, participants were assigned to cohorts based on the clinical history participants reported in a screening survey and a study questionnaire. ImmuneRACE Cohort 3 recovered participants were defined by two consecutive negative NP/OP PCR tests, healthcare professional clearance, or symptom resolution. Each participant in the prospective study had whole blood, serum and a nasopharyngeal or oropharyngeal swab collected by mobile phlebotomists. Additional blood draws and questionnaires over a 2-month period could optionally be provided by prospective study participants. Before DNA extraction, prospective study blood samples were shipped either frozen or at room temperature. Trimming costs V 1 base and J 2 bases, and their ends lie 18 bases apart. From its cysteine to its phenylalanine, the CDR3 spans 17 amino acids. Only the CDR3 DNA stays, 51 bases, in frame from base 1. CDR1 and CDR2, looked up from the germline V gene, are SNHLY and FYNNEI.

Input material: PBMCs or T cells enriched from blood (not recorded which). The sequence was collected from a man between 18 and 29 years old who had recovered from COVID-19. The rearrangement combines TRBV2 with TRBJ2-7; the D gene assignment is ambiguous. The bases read TGTGCCAGCAGTGAAGGGCTTTGGGTAGCCGGAGCCTACGAGCAGTACTTC. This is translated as CASSEGLWVAGAYEQYF.